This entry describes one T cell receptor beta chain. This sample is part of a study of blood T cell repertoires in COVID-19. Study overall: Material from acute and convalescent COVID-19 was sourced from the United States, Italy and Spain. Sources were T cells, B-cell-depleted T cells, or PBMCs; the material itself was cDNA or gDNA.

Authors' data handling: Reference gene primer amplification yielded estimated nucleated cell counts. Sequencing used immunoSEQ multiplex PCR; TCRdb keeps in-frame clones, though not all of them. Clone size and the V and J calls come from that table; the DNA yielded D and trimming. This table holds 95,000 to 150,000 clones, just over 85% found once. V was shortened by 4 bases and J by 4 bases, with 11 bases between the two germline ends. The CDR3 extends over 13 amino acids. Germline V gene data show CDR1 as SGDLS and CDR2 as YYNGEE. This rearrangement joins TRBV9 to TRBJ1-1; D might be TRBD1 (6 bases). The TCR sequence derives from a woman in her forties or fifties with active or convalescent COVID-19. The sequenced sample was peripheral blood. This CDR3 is CASSPTGSTEAFF. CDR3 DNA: TGTGCCAGCAGCCCCACAGGGAGCACTGAAGCTTTCTTT. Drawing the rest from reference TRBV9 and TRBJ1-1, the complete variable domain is DSGVTQTPKHLITATGQRVTLRCSPRSGDLSVYWYQQSLDQGLQFLIQYYNGEERAKGNILERFSAQQFPDLHSELNLSSLELGDSALYFCASSPTGSTEAFFGQGTRLTVV.